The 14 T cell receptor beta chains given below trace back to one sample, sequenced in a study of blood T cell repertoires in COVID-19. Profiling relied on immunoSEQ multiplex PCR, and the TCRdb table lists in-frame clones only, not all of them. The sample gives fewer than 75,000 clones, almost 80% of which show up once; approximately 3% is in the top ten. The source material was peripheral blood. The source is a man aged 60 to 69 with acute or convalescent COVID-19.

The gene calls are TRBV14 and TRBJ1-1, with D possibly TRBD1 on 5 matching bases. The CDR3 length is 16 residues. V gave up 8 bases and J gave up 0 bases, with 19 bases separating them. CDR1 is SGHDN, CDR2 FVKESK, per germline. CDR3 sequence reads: CASSTWGGEVNTEAFF. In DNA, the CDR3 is TGTGCCAGCTCCACCTGGGGAGGGGAGGTGAACACTGAAGCTTTCTTT.

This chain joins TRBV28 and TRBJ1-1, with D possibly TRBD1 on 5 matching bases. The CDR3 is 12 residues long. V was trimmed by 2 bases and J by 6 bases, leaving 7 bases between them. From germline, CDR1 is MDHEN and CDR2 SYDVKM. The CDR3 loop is CASSLDSSEAFF. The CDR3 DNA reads TGTGCCAGCAGTTTAGACAGCTCTGAAGCTTTCTTT.

The CDR3 region has the DNA TGTGCCAGCAGTCCCCGGGTTTGGAACACTGAAGCTTTCTTT. Its protein is CASSPRVWNTEAFF. The gene calls are TRBV27 and TRBJ1-1; D remains unclear. The germline V and J ends were trimmed by 5 bases and 1 base, with 11 bases remaining between them. This CDR3 is 14 amino acids long. Germline assignment: CDR1 MNHEY and CDR2 SMNVEV (reference sequence).

CDR3 sequence reads: CASGRGLLLNTGELFF. In nucleotides, the CDR3 is TGTGCCAGTGGAAGGGGGCTCCTGTTAAACACCGGGGAGCTGTTTTTT. The chain couples TRBV19 to TRBJ2-2, with 7 bases matching TRBD1. Looked up from germline, CDR1 is LNHDA and CDR2 is SQIVND (reference sequence). The CDR3 is 16 amino acids. V lost 8 bases to trimming and J lost 2 bases; unmatched junction nucleotides: 11.

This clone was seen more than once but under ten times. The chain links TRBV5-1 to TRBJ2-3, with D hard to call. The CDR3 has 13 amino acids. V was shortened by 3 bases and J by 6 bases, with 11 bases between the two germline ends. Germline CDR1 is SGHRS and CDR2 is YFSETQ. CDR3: CASSSPQWDTQYF. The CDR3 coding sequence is TGCGCCAGCAGCTCTCCGCAGTGGGATACGCAGTATTTT. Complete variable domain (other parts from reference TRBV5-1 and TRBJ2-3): KAGVTQTPRYLIKTRGQQVTLSCSPISGHRSVSWYQQTPGQGLQFLFEYFSETQRNKGNFPGRFSGRQFSNSRSEMNVSTLELGDSALYLCASSSPQWDTQYFGPGTRLTVL.

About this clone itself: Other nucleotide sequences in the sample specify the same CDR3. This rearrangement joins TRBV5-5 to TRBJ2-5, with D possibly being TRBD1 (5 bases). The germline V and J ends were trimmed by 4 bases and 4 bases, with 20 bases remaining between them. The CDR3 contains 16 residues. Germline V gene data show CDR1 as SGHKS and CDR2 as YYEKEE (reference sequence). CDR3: CASSPRTGGKGETQYF. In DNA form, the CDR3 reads TGTGCCAGCAGCCCAAGAACAGGCGGAAAAGGAGAGACCCAGTACTTC.

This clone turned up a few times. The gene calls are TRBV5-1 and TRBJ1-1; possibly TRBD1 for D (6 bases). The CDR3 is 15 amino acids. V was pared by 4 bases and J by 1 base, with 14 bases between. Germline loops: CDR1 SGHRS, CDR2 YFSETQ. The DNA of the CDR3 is TGCGCCAGCAGCAGGGACGGACAGCCGAACACTGAAGCTTTCTTT. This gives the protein CASSRDGQPNTEAFF.

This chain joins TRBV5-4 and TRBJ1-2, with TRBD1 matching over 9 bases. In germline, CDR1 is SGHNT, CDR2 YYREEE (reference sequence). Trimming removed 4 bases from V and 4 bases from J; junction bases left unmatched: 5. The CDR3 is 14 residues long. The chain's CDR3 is CASSVGTGPYGYTF. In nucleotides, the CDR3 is TGTGCCAGCAGCGTCGGGACAGGGCCCTATGGCTACACCTTC.

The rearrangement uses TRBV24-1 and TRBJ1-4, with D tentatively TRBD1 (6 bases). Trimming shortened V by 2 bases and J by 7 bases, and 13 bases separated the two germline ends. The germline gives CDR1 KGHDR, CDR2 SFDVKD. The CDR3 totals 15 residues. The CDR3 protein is CATSDSGEGGEKLFF. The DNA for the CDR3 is TGTGCCACCAGTGATTCAGGGGAGGGTGGTGAAAAACTGTTTTTT.

CDR3 sequence (DNA): TGTGCCAGCAGCTCACCAGGGGGTTACACCGGGGAGCTGTTTTTT. It codes for CASSSPGGYTGELFF. J is TRBJ2-2 and V is TRBV5-6; 7 nucleotides agree with TRBD1. Germline V gives CDR1 SGHDT, CDR2 YYEEEE. CDR3 length: 15 residues. The V and J ends lost 3 bases and 3 bases, in that order; junction bases with no gene match: 5.

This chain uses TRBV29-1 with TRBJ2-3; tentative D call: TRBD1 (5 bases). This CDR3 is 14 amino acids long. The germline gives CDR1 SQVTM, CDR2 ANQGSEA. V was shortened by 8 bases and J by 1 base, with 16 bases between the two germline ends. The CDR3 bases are TGCAGCTCCAGCCAGGGCTCAGGCACAGATACGCAGTATTTT. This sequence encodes CSSSQGSGTDTQYF.

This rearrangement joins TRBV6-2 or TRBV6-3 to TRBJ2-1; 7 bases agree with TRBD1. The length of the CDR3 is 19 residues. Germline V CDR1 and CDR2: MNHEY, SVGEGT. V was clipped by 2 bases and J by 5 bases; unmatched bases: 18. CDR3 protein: CASSYETGRRLPIDNEQFF. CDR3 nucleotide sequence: TGTGCCAGCAGTTACGAGACAGGGCGGCGATTACCTATAGACAATGAGCAGTTCTTC.

CDR3 nucleotide sequence: TGCGCCAGCAGCTCCGGGACAGGGGAGACTGAAGCTTTCTTT. This encodes CASSSGTGETEAFF. J is TRBJ1-1 and V is TRBV5-1; 10 bases agree with TRBD1. The CDR3 is 14 amino acids. CDR1 is SGHRS and CDR2 is YFSETQ in the germline V gene. The trim removed 3 bases at V and 5 bases at J, leaving 4 bases unmatched. The whole variable domain, filled in from reference TRBV5-1 and TRBJ1-1, reads KAGVTQTPRYLIKTRGQQVTLSCSPISGHRSVSWYQQTPGQGLQFLFEYFSETQRNKGNFPGRFSGRQFSNSRSEMNVSTLELGDSALYLCASSSGTGETEAFFGQGTRLTVV.

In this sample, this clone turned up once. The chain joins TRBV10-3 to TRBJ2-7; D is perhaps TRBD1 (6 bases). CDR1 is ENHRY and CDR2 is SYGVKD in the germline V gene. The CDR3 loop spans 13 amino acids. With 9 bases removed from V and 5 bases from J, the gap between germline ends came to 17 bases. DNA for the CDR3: TGTGCCATAAGACGAATTACAGGGAACGAGCAGTACTTC. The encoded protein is CAIRRITGNEQYF.